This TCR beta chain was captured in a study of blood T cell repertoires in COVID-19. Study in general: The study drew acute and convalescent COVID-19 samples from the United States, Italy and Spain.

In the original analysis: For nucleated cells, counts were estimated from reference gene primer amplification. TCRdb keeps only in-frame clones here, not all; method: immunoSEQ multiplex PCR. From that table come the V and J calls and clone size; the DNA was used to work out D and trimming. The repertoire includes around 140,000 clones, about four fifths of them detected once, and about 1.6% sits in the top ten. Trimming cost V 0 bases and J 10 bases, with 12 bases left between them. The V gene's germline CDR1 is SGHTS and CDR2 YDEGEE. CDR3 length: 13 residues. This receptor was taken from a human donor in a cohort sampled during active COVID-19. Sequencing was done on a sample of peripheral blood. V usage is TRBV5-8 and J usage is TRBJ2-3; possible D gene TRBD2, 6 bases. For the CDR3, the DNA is TGTGCCAGCAGCTTGGTGCGGGGCTTGCCGCAGTATTTT. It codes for CASSLVRGLPQYF.